A single sample is the source of the 15 T cell receptor beta chains below, sequenced in a study of neurological immune-mediated disorders. TCRdb recomputed calls from the 5' RACE reads with MiXCR, one row per CDR3 protein. The data hold about 62,000 distinct CDR3 sequences, with 3.5% to 4.5% observed a single time. The sample consisted of PBMCs. These receptors originate from a woman between 50 and 59 years old with multiple sclerosis.

This clonotype was seen repeatedly, ten times or more. The V gene is TRBV20-1, the J gene TRBJ2-5, with 8 bases aligning to TRBD2. Per germline, CDR1 DFQATT and CDR2 SNEGSKA (reference sequence). After removal of 2 bases from V and 0 bases from J, the junction contained 11 bases not matched to a gene. The CDR3 covers 17 residues. CDR3: CSARPPGTRRYQETQYF. The CDR3 DNA reads as TGCAGTGCTAGACCCCCAGGGACTAGGAGGTACCAAGAGACCCAGTACTTC.

This clonotype was picked up a small number of times. One base away lies a much larger clone, so this may be a sequencing read error. V is TRBV5-1 and J is TRBJ1-4; D not certain. The CDR3 has 15 amino acids. Germline V gene lookup returns CDR1 SGHRS and CDR2 YFSETQ. The CDR3 DNA reads TGCGCCAGCAGCTTGGTCACCGCAACTAATGACAAACTGTTTTTT. It specifies CASSLVTATNDKLFF.

This sequence joins TRBV7-9 and TRBJ2-3, with 7 bases aligning to TRBD2. CDR1 is SEHNR and CDR2 is FQNEAQ in the germline V gene (reference sequence). The CDR3 extends over 17 amino acids. Trimming cost V 1 base and J 4 bases; bases outside gene matches: 11. CDR3 in DNA: TGTGCCAGCAGCTTAGGGGACTATCTAATAGGGGCAGATACGCAGTATTTT. It yields the protein CASSLGDYLIGADTQYF.

This clonotype occurred many times. V usage is TRBV6-2 or TRBV6-3 and J usage is TRBJ1-5, with 9 bases matching TRBD1. The germline V gene has CDR1 MNHEY and CDR2 SVGEGT. V shed 6 bases and J 8 bases; nucleotides not matched to a gene: 8. The CDR3 loop spans 14 amino acids. Here the CDR3 reads CASRGTGIIKPQHF. CDR3 nucleotide sequence: TGTGCCAGCAGGGGGACAGGGATTATTAAGCCCCAGCATTTT.

This clonotype was picked up many times. The rearrangement uses TRBV20-1 and TRBJ2-5; 8 bases agree with TRBD1. CDR3 size: 13 residues. V shed 3 bases and J 4 bases; nucleotides not matched to a gene: 4. Looked up from germline, CDR1 is DFQATT and CDR2 is SNEGSKA (reference sequence). CDR3 residues: CSASGQGGETQYF. In DNA form, the CDR3 reads TGCAGTGCTAGCGGACAGGGCGGAGAGACCCAGTACTTC.

This clonotype was counted ten times or more. The rearrangement uses TRBV7-9 and TRBJ1-1; D uncertain. Trimming pared 1 base from V and 5 bases from J, leaving 11 bases between. This CDR3 is built from 14 residues. Per germline, CDR1 SEHNR and CDR2 FQNEAQ (reference sequence). CDR3 DNA: TGTGCCAGCAGCTTAGATTGGGCGGGTACTGAAGCTTTCTTT. It specifies CASSLDWAGTEAFF.

In the case of this clonotype: This could be a read error, since a much larger clone is one nucleotide away. V gene TRBV5-1 combines with J gene TRBJ1-2; D gene uncertain. Germline V gives CDR1 SGHRS, CDR2 YFSETQ. CDR3 length equals 15 residues. Trimming cost V 4 bases and J 2 bases, with 15 bases left between them. CDR3 nucleotides: TGCGCCAGCAGCAGAGTGCCGGGAAAGAACTATGGCTACACCTTC. Residues: CASSRVPGKNYGYTF.

This clonotype was picked up many times. The chain has TRBV5-5 and TRBJ2-7, with D uncertain. CDR1 is SGHKS and CDR2 is YYEKEE in the germline V gene (reference sequence). This CDR3 region has 12 residues. The germline V and J ends were trimmed by 5 bases and 0 bases, with 6 bases remaining between them. The CDR3 region is CASSASSYEQYF. CDR3 in DNA: TGTGCCAGCAGTGCCAGCTCCTACGAGCAGTACTTC.

This clonotype showed up many times. This rearrangement joins TRBV5-1 to TRBJ1-1; D ambiguous. The CDR3 has 16 amino acids. V was pared by 4 bases and J by 1 base, with 17 bases between. Germline V gene lookup returns CDR1 SGHRS and CDR2 YFSETQ. CDR3 nucleotides: TGCGCCAGCAGCCGGCGGGTGGCAGGTGCGAACACTGAAGCTTTCTTT. Translated: CASSRRVAGANTEAFF.

Only a few counts were recorded for this clonotype. A much larger clone is a single base away; this may be a read error. This rearrangement joins TRBV20-1 to TRBJ2-5, with TRBD1 matching over 7 bases. Trimming at V came to 5 bases and at J to 3 bases, leaving 6 bases not matched to a gene. Germline V lookup: CDR1 DFQATT, CDR2 SNEGSKA (reference sequence). The CDR3 loop spans 13 amino acids. The CDR3 reads CSAFLTGEETQYF. CDR3 nucleotides: TGCAGTGCTTTCCTCACAGGGGAAGAGACCCAGTACTTC.

This clonotype was seen at least ten times. V usage is TRBV6-5 and J usage is TRBJ1-2; a possible D gene is TRBD1 (6 bases). Between the trimmed V and J ends, which lost 10 bases and 3 bases, there was a span of 18 bases. The CDR3 spans 14 residues. Looked up from germline, CDR1 is MNHEY and CDR2 is SVGAGI. CDR3 in DNA: TGTGCCACTGGGGGGGCCTTACCAGACTATGGCTACACCTTC. Amino acid sequence: CATGGALPDYGYTF.

This clonotype was seen a few times. A single base separates this from a much larger clone, so it may be a read error. The chain links TRBV7-3 to TRBJ2-1; TRBD2 is a possible D gene (6 bases). V gave up 5 bases and J gave up 7 bases, with 15 bases separating them. From germline, CDR1 is SGHTA and CDR2 FQGTGA. The CDR3 totals 14 residues. The CDR3 DNA sequence: TGTGCCAGCAGCGTGGGAATAGCGGTAAATGAGCAGTTCTTC. Its translation: CASSVGIAVNEQFF. The variable domain in full, with the rest retrieved from reference TRBV7-3 and TRBJ2-1, is GAGVSQTPSNKVTEKGKYVELRCDPISGHTALYWYRQSLGQGPEFLIYFQGTGAADDSGLPNDRFFAVRPEGSVSTLKIQRTERGDSAVYLCASSVGIAVNEQFFGPGTRLTVL.

This clonotype was recorded many times. The chain links TRBV20-1 to TRBJ1-4; D is undetermined. Germline CDR1 and CDR2: DFQATT and SNEGSKA (reference sequence). The CDR3 covers 15 residues. The germline V and J ends were trimmed by 5 bases and 10 bases, with 23 bases remaining between them. The DNA of the CDR3 is TGCAGTGCTTTTCTTCTGACGGCACGTCCTAGAAAACTGTTTTTT. Amino acids: CSAFLLTARPRKLFF.

Many counts were recorded for this clonotype. V is TRBV12-3 or TRBV12-4 and J is TRBJ1-6; no clear D. Deletions cut 3 bases from V and 7 bases from J, with 10 bases between. The length of the CDR3 is 14 residues. In nucleotides, the CDR3 is TGTGCCAGCAGTTTCGGACGGTTAAATTCACCCCTCCACTTT. This translates into CASSFGRLNSPLHF.

There are many counts of this clonotype. The V gene is TRBV6-1, the J gene TRBJ2-1, with TRBD2 matching over 10 bases. Germline V gives CDR1 MNHNS, CDR2 SASEGT. V was clipped by 7 bases and J by 5 bases; unmatched bases: 5. CDR3 length: 14 residues. For the CDR3, the DNA is TGTGCCAGCACCCCTAGCGGGGGACACAATGAGCAGTTCTTC. Translating gives CASTPSGGHNEQFF.